This entry features one T cell receptor (beta chain) sequence. One end of the junction varies from germline; a read error may be responsible. The source of the sample is a study of blood T cells in healthy people across ages. The use of a sample-barcoded 5' primer and a J-beta primer mix characterized a second PCR of roughly 7 to 11 cycles. MiXCR, run by TCRdb on the 5' RACE reads, gives a single entry per CDR3 protein. Of about 780,000 distinct CDR3 sequences listed, 46% are singletons. The germline V gene has CDR1 SGHRS and CDR2 YFSETQ. The CDR3 has 14 residues. The sequenced sample was blood. The V gene is TRBV5-1, the J gene TRBJ2-3; no clear D gene. The TCR sequence derives from a man older than 75 in good health. CDR3 region: CASGLERNTDTQYF. The CDR3 DNA sequence: TGCGCCAGCGGCTTGGAACGGAACACAGATACGCAGTATTTT. Drawing the rest from reference TRBV5-1 and TRBJ2-3, the complete variable domain is KAGVTQTPRYLIKTRGQQVTLSCSPISGHRSVSWYQQTPGQGLQFLFEYFSETQRNKGNFPGRFSGRQFSNSRSEMNVSTLELGDSALYLCASGLERNTDTQYFGPGTRLTVL.